This is a list of T cell receptor beta chains from one sample in a study of blood T cell repertoires in COVID-19. Here immunoSEQ multiplex PCR was the method, and the copy in TCRdb shows in-frame clones only, minus some. Among about 63,000 clones listed, 81% were seen once. The material sequenced was peripheral blood. The origin of the receptors is a man aged 60-69 years with COVID-19, enrolled during active disease. Each CDR3 is given with its conserved first and last residue. The order of the fields is CDR3 protein, J gene, V gene.

CDR3aa: CASSQTPGQGKNTEAFF; j_gene: TRBJ1-1; v_gene: TRBV4-1
CDR3aa: CASSLHLGEGSNEKLFF; j_gene: TRBJ1-4; v_gene: TRBV28
CDR3aa: CASTQWGGLGDMDTQYF; j_gene: TRBJ2-3; v_gene: TRBV5-6
CDR3aa: CSAEGQMGGTEAFF; j_gene: TRBJ1-1; v_gene: TRBV29-1
CDR3aa: CASSQQGVYTF; j_gene: TRBJ1-2; v_gene: TRBV6-2/TRBV6-3
CDR3aa: CAISERAGQLTDTQYF; j_gene: TRBJ2-3; v_gene: TRBV10-3
CDR3aa: CATQATANTEAFF; j_gene: TRBJ1-1; v_gene: TRBV24-1
CDR3aa: CASSRSGPVGYTF; j_gene: TRBJ1-2; v_gene: TRBV9
CDR3aa: CASRRTGNTYNEQFF; j_gene: TRBJ2-1; v_gene: TRBV7-2
CDR3aa: CASSLEGGADTQYF; j_gene: TRBJ2-3; v_gene: TRBV7-9
CDR3aa: CASSLARTAYNEQFF; j_gene: TRBJ2-1; v_gene: TRBV11-1
CDR3aa: CATSRAGVEVEAFF; j_gene: TRBJ1-1; v_gene: TRBV15
CDR3aa: CAISEGGSSSYNEQFF; j_gene: TRBJ2-1; v_gene: TRBV10-3
CDR3aa: CASSQGQGRHEQYF; j_gene: TRBJ2-7; v_gene: TRBV9
CDR3aa: CASRDGGYNQPQHF; j_gene: TRBJ1-5; v_gene: TRBV6-5
CDR3aa: CARSLSRSLVNTEAFF; j_gene: TRBJ1-1; v_gene: TRBV5-3
CDR3aa: CSVRYRGRSYGYTF; j_gene: TRBJ1-2; v_gene: TRBV29-1
CDR3aa: CASLLDNYNEQFF; j_gene: TRBJ2-1; v_gene: TRBV6-6
CDR3aa: CASSGTGNTGELFF; j_gene: TRBJ2-2; v_gene: TRBV5-1
CDR3aa: CASSAELSGFNYGYTF; j_gene: TRBJ1-2; v_gene: TRBV19
CDR3aa: CASSSDRVDEKLFF; j_gene: TRBJ1-4; v_gene: TRBV7-2
CDR3aa: CASSGGDLSSYNSPLHF; j_gene: TRBJ1-6; v_gene: TRBV19
CDR3aa: CASSQTGRGPEAFF; j_gene: TRBJ1-1; v_gene: TRBV4-2
CDR3aa: CAYAPDTEAFF; j_gene: TRBJ1-1; v_gene: TRBV30
CDR3aa: CASSRTGGSNQPQHF; j_gene: TRBJ1-5; v_gene: TRBV5-6
CDR3aa: CASSLGDREVQFF; j_gene: TRBJ2-1; v_gene: TRBV5-1
CDR3aa: CASSATGDTIYF; j_gene: TRBJ1-3; v_gene: TRBV18
CDR3aa: CATSYGAGVAFF; j_gene: TRBJ1-1; v_gene: TRBV12-3/TRBV12-4
CDR3aa: CASSDTTMAGRGYTF; j_gene: TRBJ1-2; v_gene: TRBV6-4
CDR3aa: CASSSRGRTGELFF; j_gene: TRBJ2-2; v_gene: TRBV7-2
CDR3aa: CASSVFGEGQPQHF; j_gene: TRBJ1-5; v_gene: TRBV25-1
CDR3aa: CASSQGQGTYGYTF; j_gene: TRBJ1-2; v_gene: TRBV13
CDR3aa: CASSIDRGRLDTQYF; j_gene: TRBJ2-3; v_gene: TRBV27
CDR3aa: CASSLSRNTGELFF; j_gene: TRBJ2-2; v_gene: TRBV27
CDR3aa: CASSGQGGSPLHF; j_gene: TRBJ1-6; v_gene: TRBV2
CDR3aa: CASRGLGGYNEQFF; j_gene: TRBJ2-1; v_gene: TRBV2
CDR3aa: CASSRGLGSYNEQFF; j_gene: TRBJ2-1; v_gene: TRBV7-3
CDR3aa: CASSQDSPYAEAFF; j_gene: TRBJ1-1; v_gene: TRBV18
CDR3aa: CASSLASGTMNTEAFF; j_gene: TRBJ1-1; v_gene: TRBV7-2
CDR3aa: CASSSRGDEQFF; j_gene: TRBJ2-1; v_gene: TRBV7-9
CDR3aa: CASRGGGNTIYF; j_gene: TRBJ1-3; v_gene: TRBV7-9
CDR3aa: CAGTLARGFPGEQYF; j_gene: TRBJ2-7; v_gene: TRBV5-8
CDR3aa: CASSFGGGNEQFF; j_gene: TRBJ2-1; v_gene: TRBV11-1
CDR3aa: CASSLGLGEFSGETQYF; j_gene: TRBJ2-5; v_gene: TRBV7-9
CDR3aa: CASSQITRGQPQHF; j_gene: TRBJ1-5; v_gene: TRBV3-1/TRBV3-2
CDR3aa: CASSYWEGGDTEAFF; j_gene: TRBJ1-1; v_gene: TRBV6-5
CDR3aa: CASSYGTGGPYEQYF; j_gene: TRBJ2-7; v_gene: TRBV6-5
CDR3aa: CASSQGQGFGGYTF; j_gene: TRBJ1-2; v_gene: TRBV14